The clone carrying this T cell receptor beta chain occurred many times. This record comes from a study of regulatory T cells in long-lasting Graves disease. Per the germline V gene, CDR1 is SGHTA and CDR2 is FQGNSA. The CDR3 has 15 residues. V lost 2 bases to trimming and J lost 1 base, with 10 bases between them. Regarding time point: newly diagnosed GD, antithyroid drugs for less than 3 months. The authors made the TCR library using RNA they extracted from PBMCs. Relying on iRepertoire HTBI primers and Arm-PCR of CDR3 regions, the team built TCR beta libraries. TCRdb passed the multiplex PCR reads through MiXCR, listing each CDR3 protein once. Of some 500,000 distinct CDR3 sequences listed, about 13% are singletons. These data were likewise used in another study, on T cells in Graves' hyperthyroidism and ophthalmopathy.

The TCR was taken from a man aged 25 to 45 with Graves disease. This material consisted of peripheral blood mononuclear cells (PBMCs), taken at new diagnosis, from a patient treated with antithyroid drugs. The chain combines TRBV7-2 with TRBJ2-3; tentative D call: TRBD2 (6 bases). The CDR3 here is CASSLRRERTDTQYF. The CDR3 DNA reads TGTGCCAGCAGCTTACGGCGGGAACGCACAGATACGCAGTATTTT.